This entry concerns a single TCR beta chain. Its antigen is still unknown. TCRdb's copy holds only in-frame clones and misses some; the assay was immunoSEQ multiplex PCR. The table shows 20,000 or so clones, with roughly 86% occurring only once. The sample originates from a study of regulatory and conventional T cells in RAG deficiency. Study-wide findings and caveats: Sorted Omenn CD25-high CD127-low cells may not be bona fide Tregs. Shorter CDR3s in all patient subsets; >85% Treg-Tconv overlap in Omenn.

Looked up from germline, CDR1 is SGDLS and CDR2 is YYNGEE. J was trimmed by 5 bases and V by 4 bases; bases with no gene match: 6. The CDR3 runs to 14 residues. The sorted regulatory T cells were CD4+, CD25-high and CD127-low, with genomic DNA sequenced. The data also belong to a second study, concerning regulatory T cells. From that paper: The PCR used 52 TRBV and 13 TRBJ primers. Patient repertoires had restricted TRB V-J pairs and skewed V and J usage, most in Tregs.

The material sequenced was Tregs sorted from blood. The chain carries TRBV9 and TRBJ1-2; TRBD1 aligns across 9 bases. The clonotype comes from a human donor in good health. The CDR3 loop reads CASSKEGQGYGYTF. CDR3 in DNA: TGTGCCAGCAGCAAAGAGGGACAGGGATATGGCTACACCTTC.